This T cell receptor beta chain emerged from a study of shared clonotypes between healthy human individuals. Study at large: Sampling drew on donors who were a couple of women and a few men aged 18 to 49. Findings and limits, study-wide: Shared clonotypes across all four donors exceeded non-shared ones in generation probability.

V was trimmed by 7 bases and J by 4 bases, leaving 17 bases between them. The germline V gene has CDR1 MNHEY and CDR2 SMNVEV (reference sequence). CDR3 length equals 15 residues. As for this clone: The antigen is unknown.

It was CD45RO-negative cells, positively selected for CCR7, that made up naive CD8 cells, with terminally differentiated effector memory CD45RA+ cells excluded. Sequenced by immunoSEQ multiplex PCR; TCRdb stores in-frame clones only, minus some. The table has about 2,200,000 clones, more than 85% seen once. This receptor was taken from a man between 18 and 29 years old in good health. Some clones in this sample may be carry-over from other donors' samples. Sequencing was done on a sample of naive CD8+ T cells from PBMCs. The rearrangement uses TRBV27 and TRBJ2-1, with a tentative D call TRBD2 (5 bases). CDR3 coding DNA: TGTGCCAGCAAGTTGGTGGGAGTGGGGTACAATGAGCAGTTCTTC. Its translation: CASKLVGVGYNEQFF.